This T cell receptor beta chain was found in a study of shared T cell receptors in the human thymus. V lost 7 bases to trimming and J lost 3 bases; unmatched junction nucleotides: 18. CDR3 size: 17 residues. The germline gives CDR1 SNHLY, CDR2 FYNNEI. The method was immunoSEQ multiplex PCR; TCRdb's version includes in-frame clones alone and lacks a portion of them. Of about 730,000 clones listed, roughly 88% were seen once; the top ten hold roughly 0.01%. These data are also associated with another study on human thymus T cells. That study adds: Donors were healthy Finnish babies undergoing corrective operations for congenital heart defects.

This TCR derives from a girl under two years old with a congenital heart defect. The chain has TRBV2 and TRBJ2-7, with 7 positions matching TRBD2. Sample: thymocytes. The CDR3 nucleotides are TGTGCCAGCACCGAAGATGTGAGCGGGGCGTGTTGCTACGAGCAGTACTTC. Translated, it gives CASTEDVSGACCYEQYF.